The rows below give T cell receptor beta chains drawn from one sample of a study of PD-1 blockade in classical Hodgkin lymphoma. TCRdb's copy holds only in-frame clones and misses some; the assay was immunoSEQ multiplex PCR. This sample has 11,000 or so clones; roughly 83% occur once, and the top ten carry approximately 37%. This material consisted of CD8+ T cells from blood, taken at baseline. These receptors were taken from a human donor with classical Hodgkin lymphoma. Both conserved end residues are part of each CDR3. A D gene is named only where the DNA matches it firmly. Clone size, where shown, is once, few, many, or a class for clones that have expanded.

>once|13|TRBD1|TRBV7-9|TRBJ2-5
TGTGCCAGCAGCTTGGACAGGGAAGAGACCCAGTACTTC
CASSLDREETQYF
>.|15|TRBD2|TRBV19|TRBJ2-1
TGTGCCAGTAGTCTCGGGACTAGGGGAGACAATGAGCAGTTCTTC
CASSLGTRGDNEQFF
>.|14|.|TRBV7-9|TRBJ2-5
TGTGCCAGCAGCGGCGGGGCTGGGCAAGAGACCCAGTACTTC
CASSGGAGQETQYF
>.|17|.|TRBV7-9|TRBJ2-4
TGTGCCAGCAGCTGGATTCCTCAGGGGATAGCCAAAAACATTCAGTACTTC
CASSWIPQGIAKNIQYF
>.|12|.|TRBV19|TRBJ2-3
TGTGCCTCGGGACCTACCGCCGATACGCAGTATTTT
CASGPTADTQYF
>.|13|.|TRBV19|TRBJ2-7
TGTGCCAGTAGTGCTGGGAGCTCCTACGAGCAGTACTTC
CASSAGSSYEQYF
>.|14|.|TRBV27|TRBJ2-1
TGTGCCAGCAGTGGCCGGAGCTCCTACAATGAGCAGTTCTTC
CASSGRSSYNEQFF
>.|15|.|TRBV27|TRBJ1-1
TGTGCCAGCAGTGCAGTTGGCGCACCGAACACTGAAGCTTTCTTT
CASSAVGAPNTEAFF
>.|15|.|TRBV25-1|TRBJ2-7
TGTGCCAGCAGTGAAATAACAGGGACATCCTACGAGCAGTACTTC
CASSEITGTSYEQYF
>.|15|.|TRBV27|TRBJ2-3
TGTGCCAGCAGTTTGAAGTCTTGGGGAAGAGATACGCAGTATTTT
CASSLKSWGRDTQYF
>.|14|.|TRBV2|TRBJ2-7
TGTGCCAGCAGTGGGTTTAGCGGTCCCTACGAGCAGTACTTC
CASSGFSGPYEQYF
>.|13|.|TRBV5-1|TRBJ1-1
TGCGCCAGCAGCTTCTCTGGGGGCACTGAAGCTTTCTTT
CASSFSGGTEAFF
>.|14|TRBD1|TRBV29-1|TRBJ2-7
TGCAGCGTTGAAGGGGACAGGGGACGGGACGAGCAGTACTTC
CSVEGDRGRDEQYF
>once|19|.|TRBV10-3|TRBJ2-2
TGTGCCATCAGTGATCCTACCCCGGGGACTACCGGGGGGCACGGGGAGCTGTTTTTT
CAISDPTPGTTGGHGELFF
>.|17|TRBD1|TRBV11-2|TRBJ1-3
TGTGCCAGCAGCTTAGGGGGGACAGGGTCCTCTGGAAACACCATATATTTT
CASSLGGTGSSGNTIYF
>.|13|.|TRBV7-9|TRBJ1-1
TGTGCCAGCAGCTTTGTGAGGGATACTGAAGCTTTCTTT
CASSFVRDTEAFF
>.|13|.|TRBV5-8|TRBJ1-1
TGTGCCAGCAGCTTGGATCCGGGGACTGAAGCTTTCTTT
CASSLDPGTEAFF
>.|14|.|TRBV19|TRBJ2-7
TGTGCCAGTAGTATTTCAGGGCCGAGCTACGAGCAGTACTTC
CASSISGPSYEQYF
>.|11|.|TRBV2|TRBJ2-7
TGTGCCAGCAGTGGACAGTACGAGCAGTACTTC
CASSGQYEQYF
>once|12|.|TRBV6-5|TRBJ1-1
TGTGCCAGCAGGGGCGCGAACACTGAAGCTTTCTTT
CASRGANTEAFF
>.|14|TRBD1|TRBV19|TRBJ1-4
TGTGCCAGTAGTACACGACAGGGTAATGAAAAACTGTTTTTT
CASSTRQGNEKLFF
>.|15|TRBD2|TRBV10-1|TRBJ2-1
TGCGCCAGCAGTTCCGGACTAGCGGGAGGCAATGAGCAGTTCTTC
CASSSGLAGGNEQFF
>.|13|.|TRBV10-3|TRBJ1-2
TGTGCCATCAGTGAATGGACGGCCTATGGCTACACCTTC
CAISEWTAYGYTF
>.|15|.|TRBV21-1|TRBJ2-3
TGTGCCAGCAGCAAAGCAAGGGTTAGAGGGACCTTCCAGTATTTT
CASSKARVRGTFQYF
>.|15|.|TRBV27|TRBJ2-3
TGTGCCAGCAGTTTAGTGGTAACGGGCACAGATACGCAGTATTTT
CASSLVVTGTDTQYF
>.|14|.|TRBV19|TRBJ2-7
TGTGCCAGTAGTATAGGCCCCGCTCCCGGCGAGCAGTACTTC
CASSIGPAPGEQYF
>.|14|TRBD2|TRBV27|TRBJ2-7
TGTGCCAGCAGTGCGGGACTAGCGTCCTACGAGCAGTACTTC
CASSAGLASYEQYF
>.|13|.|TRBV29-1|TRBJ2-1
TGCAGCGTTGAAGTGGAGGCTGGACACGAGCAGTTCTTC
CSVEVEAGHEQFF
>.|13|.|TRBV2|TRBJ1-5
TGTGCCAGCAGGGCCGGGGCCAATCAGCCCCAGCATTTT
CASRAGANQPQHF
>.|14|.|TRBV7-9|TRBJ2-5
TGTGCCAGCAGCCTCGTGAGCTCCGGAGAGACCCAGTACTTC
CASSLVSSGETQYF
>.|11|.|TRBV7-9|TRBJ1-1
TGTGCCAGCAGCACGTACTCTGAAGCTTTCTTT
CASSTYSEAFF
>.|16|TRBD1|TRBV7-9|TRBJ1-2
TGTGCCAGCAGCTTTCCGGAACGCACAGGGGGGAGTGAGTACACCTTC
CASSFPERTGGSEYTF
>.|15|TRBD1|TRBV28|TRBJ1-6
TGTGCCAGCGGGGGCTGGACAGGCAATAATTCACCCCTCCACTTT
CASGGWTGNNSPLHF
>.|17|TRBD1|TRBV5-8|TRBJ2-1
TGTGCCAGCAGCTGGGAACTGACAGGGAAGGAGTACAATGAGCAGTTCTTC
CASSWELTGKEYNEQFF
>.|12|.|TRBV6-5|TRBJ1-2
TGTGCCAGCCATCCAGGGGACTATGGCTACACCTTC
CASHPGDYGYTF
>once|18|TRBD2|TRBV19|TRBJ2-2
TGTGCCAGCCAGAACCGATATACTAGCGGCCCGAACACCGGGGAGCTGTTTTTT
CASQNRYTSGPNTGELFF
>.|13|.|TRBV27|TRBJ1-1
TGTGCCAGCAGTTTAGCCACCGGGACTGAAGCTTTCTTT
CASSLATGTEAFF
>.|14|.|TRBV30|TRBJ2-7
TGTGCCTGGAGTAGATCGATGGGCCTCTACGAGCAGTACTTC
CAWSRSMGLYEQYF
>.|15|.|TRBV4-3|TRBJ2-7
TGCGCCAGCAGCCGAGACGAATTTCACTCCTACGAGCAGTACTTC
CASSRDEFHSYEQYF
>.|14|TRBD1|TRBV5-4|TRBJ2-7
TGTGCCAGCAGCTTTTGGGACAGGGTGGGAGAGCAGTACTTC
CASSFWDRVGEQYF
>.|14|TRBD2|TRBV29-1|TRBJ2-5
TGCAGCCGCCTCATAGCGGGAGTAGGAGAGACCCAGTACTTC
CSRLIAGVGETQYF
>.|15|TRBD2|TRBV25-1|TRBJ2-5
TGTGCCAGCAGTGAACCGACTAGCGGAAAAGAGACCCAGTACTTC
CASSEPTSGKETQYF
>.|16|.|TRBV4-1|TRBJ2-7
TGCGCCAGCAGCCCCCTCAGAGGGTGGAATTCCTACGAGCAGTACTTC
CASSPLRGWNSYEQYF
>.|14|.|TRBV6-5|TRBJ1-3
TGTGCCAGCAGTTACCGGGAATCTGGAAACACCATATATTTT
CASSYRESGNTIYF
>.|15|.|TRBV5-6|TRBJ2-3
TGTGCCAGCAGCTTGGCGGCAGGGGAAGGAGATACGCAGTATTTT
CASSLAAGEGDTQYF
>.|13|.|TRBV5-1|TRBJ2-2
TGCGCCAGCAGCTTGAATCAGGGCGGGGAGCTGTTTTTT
CASSLNQGGELFF
>.|14|.|TRBV29-1|TRBJ2-7
TGCAGCGTTGAACTCTTAAGGGGGGATTACGAGCAGTACTTC
CSVELLRGDYEQYF
>few|14|.|TRBV4-2|TRBJ1-2
TGTGCCAGCAGCCAAGATTCCCCGTGGCGTGGCTACACCTTC
CASSQDSPWRGYTF
>.|15|.|TRBV11-3|TRBJ2-7
TGTGCCAGCAGCGCAGCAGCTGCCAGCTCCTACGAGCAGTACTTC
CASSAAAASSYEQYF
>.|14|.|TRBV30|TRBJ1-3
TGTGCCTGGACGGACTGGACCTCTGGAAACACCATATATTTT
CAWTDWTSGNTIYF
>once|14|.|TRBV5-6|TRBJ2-5
TGTGCCAGCAGCTCCCCAGGGTTTGGGGAGACCCAGTACTTC
CASSSPGFGETQYF
>.|14|.|TRBV9|TRBJ2-7
TGTGCCAGCAGCGTAGACGGGGGAGCCTACGAGCAGTACTTC
CASSVDGGAYEQYF
>.|14|.|TRBV5-1|TRBJ2-5
TGCGCCAGCAGCTTCATTTCAGGCGGCGAGACCCAGTACTTC
CASSFISGGETQYF
>.|16|TRBD2|TRBV14|TRBJ2-4
TGTGCCAGCAGCACTAGCGGGGGGGTAGCCAAAAACATTCAGTACTTC
CASSTSGGVAKNIQYF
>few|16|.|TRBV4-1|TRBJ2-1
TGCGCCAGCAGCCAAGAAGGCTTTAGCACCTACAATGAGCAGTTCTTC
CASSQEGFSTYNEQFF
>once|12|.|TRBV7-2|TRBJ2-1
TGTGCCAGCAGCTTAATCGGAAATGAGCAGTTCTTC
CASSLIGNEQFF
>.|13|.|TRBV6-5|TRBJ2-7
TGTGCCAGCAGTTACAGCACAGCCTACGAGCAGTACTTC
CASSYSTAYEQYF